The TCR beta chain under discussion was sequenced for a study of T-cell reconstitution after alpha-beta-depleted transplantation in children listed by TCRdb under 2016. Context from the whole study: T-cell immune reconstitution after TCRalphabeta/CD19-depleted allogeneic hematopoietic cell transplantation in children was quantitatively tracked in the study by means of TCR repertoire profiling.

Library construction relied on PCR. The instrument given in TCRdb is Illumina HiSeq 2500. TCR libraries were prepared with molecular barcoding, using unique molecular identifiers to normalize TCRbeta repertoire quantification. The public reads were reprocessed in TCRdb via fastp at Q25 and MiXCR, keeping in-frame beta chains. Under each unique CDR3 protein, matching rows form one entry showing the most common genes and DNA. The sample has about 980,000 distinct CDR3 sequences on record, 25% to 35% of them singletons. The ten top clones hold about 28% of the sample. Paper-wide results and their limitations: In some patients, the high TCRbeta diversity seen at day 60 was put down to recipient T cells and intrathymic progenitors that had survived conditioning. Hyperexpanded clone frequencies declined over subsequent months; after one year, T-cell counts and TCRbeta diversity were mostly attributed to newly produced T cells. Apparently early alphabetaT-cell count recovery about two months after transplant reportedly relied on only several hundred rapidly expanded clones derived from non-depleted graft cells.

From a lookup of the germline V gene, CDR1 and CDR2 are SNHLY and FYNNEI. From the cysteine through the phenylalanine, the CDR3 covers 12 amino acids. Only the CDR3 region is kept as DNA, spanning 36 bases read in frame from base 1. The germline ends are 8 bases apart after V is trimmed by 4 bases and J by 10 bases. The sample's treatment or condition label, decoded: allogeneic hematopoietic cell transplantation with graft depleted of TCRalphabeta T cells and CD19 B cells. TCRalphabeta/CD19-depleted allogeneic hematopoietic cell grafts were given to the transplant recipients, all of whom were children. A few counts support this clonotype. What antigen it recognizes has not been identified. There are no base qualities to consult, and no much larger clone falls within one base.

The TCR comes from a boy less than two years old who had a stem cell transplant for SCID, so the T cells may come from the graft donor. The chain links TRBV2 with TRBJ1-6, and perhaps TRBD1 as D gene, on 5 matching bases. The sequenced sample was PBMCs, mostly from graft donor cells, obtained 360 days after TCRalphabeta/CD19-depleted stem cell transplant. The DNA sequence is as follows: TGTGCCAGCAGTGCAGGGAGCTCACCCCTCCACTTT. Translated, this gives CASSAGSSPLHF.